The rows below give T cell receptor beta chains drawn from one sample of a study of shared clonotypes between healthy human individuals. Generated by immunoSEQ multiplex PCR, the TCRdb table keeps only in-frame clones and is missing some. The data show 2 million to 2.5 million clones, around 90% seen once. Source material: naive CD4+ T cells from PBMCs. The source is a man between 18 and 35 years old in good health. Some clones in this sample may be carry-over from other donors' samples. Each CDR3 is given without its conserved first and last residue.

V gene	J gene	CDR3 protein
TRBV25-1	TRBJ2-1	ASSERTGGGEWGEQF
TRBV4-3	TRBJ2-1	ASSQGHGASGDREQF
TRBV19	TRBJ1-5	ASSIRDRNQPQH
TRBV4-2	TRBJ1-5	ASSLDPSNQPQH
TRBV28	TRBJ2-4	ASSERTSGRENIQY
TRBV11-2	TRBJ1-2	ASSLRGRGGYT
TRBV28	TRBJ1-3	ASRPGQGGNTIY
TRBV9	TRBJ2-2	ASSVALRVHTGELF
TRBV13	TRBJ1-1	ASSPGGGGAKSGAF
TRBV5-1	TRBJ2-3	ASRISGGADTQY
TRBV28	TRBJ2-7	ASSPRGGGLSYEQY
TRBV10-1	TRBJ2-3	ASSPGTVRTDTQY
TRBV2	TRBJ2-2	ASSETGLTGELF
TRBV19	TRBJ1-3	ASSIRNTIY
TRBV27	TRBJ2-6	ASRPTGSGANVLT
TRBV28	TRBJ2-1	ASSETGGQF
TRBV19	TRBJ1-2	ASGPRGNYGYT